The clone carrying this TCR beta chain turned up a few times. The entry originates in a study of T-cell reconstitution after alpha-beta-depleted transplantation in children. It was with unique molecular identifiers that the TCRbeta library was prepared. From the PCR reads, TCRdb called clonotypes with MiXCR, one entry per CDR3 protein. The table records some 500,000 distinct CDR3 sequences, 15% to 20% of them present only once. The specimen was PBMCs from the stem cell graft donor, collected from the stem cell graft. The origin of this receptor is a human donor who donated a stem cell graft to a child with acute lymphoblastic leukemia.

CDR3 residues: CASADLLGYNEQFF. In nucleotides, the CDR3 is TGTGCCAGCGCCGACCTGCTGGGGTACAATGAGCAGTTCTTC. The J gene is TRBJ2-1, the V gene TRBV4-2; D call uncertain. Germline V gene lookup returns CDR1 LGHNA and CDR2 YNFKEQ. The CDR3 totals 14 residues. V gave up 8 bases and J gave up 4 bases, with 15 bases separating them.